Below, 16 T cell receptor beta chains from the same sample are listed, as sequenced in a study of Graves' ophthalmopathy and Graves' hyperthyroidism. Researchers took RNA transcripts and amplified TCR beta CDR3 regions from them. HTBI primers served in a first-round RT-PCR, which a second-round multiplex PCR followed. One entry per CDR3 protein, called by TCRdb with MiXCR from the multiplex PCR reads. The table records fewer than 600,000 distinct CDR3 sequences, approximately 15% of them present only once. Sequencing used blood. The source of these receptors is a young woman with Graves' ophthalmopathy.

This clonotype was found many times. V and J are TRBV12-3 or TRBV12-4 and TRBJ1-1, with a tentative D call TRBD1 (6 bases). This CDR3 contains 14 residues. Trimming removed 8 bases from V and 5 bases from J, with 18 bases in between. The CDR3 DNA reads TGTGCCAGCCGCAGGCCGGGGGCGCGGACTGAAGCTTTCTTT. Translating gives CASRRPGARTEAFF.

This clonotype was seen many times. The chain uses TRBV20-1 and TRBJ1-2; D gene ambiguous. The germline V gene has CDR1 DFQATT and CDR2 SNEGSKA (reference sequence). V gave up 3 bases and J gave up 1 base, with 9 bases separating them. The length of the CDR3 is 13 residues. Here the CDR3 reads CSASKENNYGYTF. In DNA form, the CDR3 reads TGCAGTGCTAGTAAAGAGAATAACTATGGCTACACCTTC.

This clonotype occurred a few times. CDR3 loop: CSARLAGGMETQYF. The CDR3 DNA sequence: TGCAGTGCTCGGCTAGCGGGGGGGATGGAGACCCAGTACTTC. This chain uses TRBV20-1 with TRBJ2-5, with 12 bases that match TRBD2. CDR1 is DFQATT, CDR2 SNEGSKA, per germline (reference sequence). This CDR3 is built from 14 residues. Trimming cost V 5 bases and J 5 bases; bases outside gene matches: 6.

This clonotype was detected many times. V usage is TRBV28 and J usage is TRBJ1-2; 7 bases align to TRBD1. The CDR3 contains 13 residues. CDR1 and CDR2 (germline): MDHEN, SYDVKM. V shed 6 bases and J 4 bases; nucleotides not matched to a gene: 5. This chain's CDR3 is CASRPGQAYGYTF. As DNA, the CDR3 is TGTGCCAGCAGACCTGGACAGGCCTATGGCTACACCTTC.

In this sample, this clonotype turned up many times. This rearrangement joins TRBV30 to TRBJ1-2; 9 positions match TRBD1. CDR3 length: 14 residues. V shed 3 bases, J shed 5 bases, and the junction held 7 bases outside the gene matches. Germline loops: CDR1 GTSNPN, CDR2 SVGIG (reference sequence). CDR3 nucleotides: TGTGCCTGGAGCGCTGACAGGGGGGGATATGGCTACACCTTC. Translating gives CAWSADRGGYGYTF.

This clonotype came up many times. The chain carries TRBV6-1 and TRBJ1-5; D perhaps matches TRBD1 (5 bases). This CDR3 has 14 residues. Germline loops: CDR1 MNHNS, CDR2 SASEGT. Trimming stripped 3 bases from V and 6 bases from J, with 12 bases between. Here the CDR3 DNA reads TGTGCCAGCAGTGAGGGAACGGGGGTTCAGCCCCAGCATTTT. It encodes CASSEGTGVQPQHF.

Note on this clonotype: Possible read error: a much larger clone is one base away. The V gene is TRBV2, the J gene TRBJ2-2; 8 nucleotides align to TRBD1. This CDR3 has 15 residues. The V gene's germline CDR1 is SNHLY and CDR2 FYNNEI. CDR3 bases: TGTGCCAGCAGCCCAGGGGGCATCAACACCTGGGAGCTGTTTTTT. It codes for CASSPGGINTWELFF.

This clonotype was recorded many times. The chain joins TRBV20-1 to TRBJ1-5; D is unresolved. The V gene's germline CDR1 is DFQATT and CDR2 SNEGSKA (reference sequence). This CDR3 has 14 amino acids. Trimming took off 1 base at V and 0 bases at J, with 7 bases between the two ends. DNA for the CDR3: TGCAGTGCTAGAGTTCTAGCTAGCAATCAGCCCCAGCATTTT. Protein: CSARVLASNQPQHF.

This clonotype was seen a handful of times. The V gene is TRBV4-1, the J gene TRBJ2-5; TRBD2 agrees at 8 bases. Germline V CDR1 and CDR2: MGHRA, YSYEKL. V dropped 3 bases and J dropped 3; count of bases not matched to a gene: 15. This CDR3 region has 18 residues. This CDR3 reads CASSQTPRTSPGKETQYF. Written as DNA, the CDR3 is TGCGCCAGCAGCCAGACGCCTCGGACTAGCCCCGGTAAAGAGACCCAGTACTTC.

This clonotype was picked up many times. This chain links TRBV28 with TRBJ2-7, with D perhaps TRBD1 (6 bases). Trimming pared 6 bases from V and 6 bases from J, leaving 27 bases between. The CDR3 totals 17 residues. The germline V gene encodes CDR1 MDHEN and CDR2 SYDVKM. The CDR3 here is CASSFHERWTRGGEQYF. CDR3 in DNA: TGTGCCAGCAGCTTTCACGAACGATGGACACGAGGGGGCGAGCAGTACTTC.

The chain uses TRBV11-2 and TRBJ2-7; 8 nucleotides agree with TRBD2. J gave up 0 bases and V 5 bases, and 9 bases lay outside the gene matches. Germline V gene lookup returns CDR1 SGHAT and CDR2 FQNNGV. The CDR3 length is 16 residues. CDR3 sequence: CASSNPRGGGSYEQYF. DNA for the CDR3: TGTGCCAGCAGCAACCCCCGGGGGGGGGGCTCCTACGAGCAGTACTTC.

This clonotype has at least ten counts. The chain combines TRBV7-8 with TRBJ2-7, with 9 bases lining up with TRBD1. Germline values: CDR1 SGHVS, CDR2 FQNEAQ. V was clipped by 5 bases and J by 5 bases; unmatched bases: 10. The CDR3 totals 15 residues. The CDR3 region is CASSGAWDRVDEQYF. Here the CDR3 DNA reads TGTGCCAGCAGCGGAGCTTGGGACAGGGTGGACGAGCAGTACTTC. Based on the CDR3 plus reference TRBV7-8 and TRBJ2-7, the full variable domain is GAGVSQSPRYKVAKRGQDVALRCDPISGHVSLFWYQQALGQGPEFLTYFQNEAQLDKSGLPSDRFFAERPEGSVSTLKIQRTQQEDSAVYLCASSGAWDRVDEQYFGPGTRLTVT.

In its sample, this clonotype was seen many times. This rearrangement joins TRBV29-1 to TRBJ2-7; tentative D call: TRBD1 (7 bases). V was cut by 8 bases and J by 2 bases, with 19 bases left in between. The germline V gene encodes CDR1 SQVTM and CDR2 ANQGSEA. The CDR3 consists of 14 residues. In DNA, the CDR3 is TGCAGCCCAAGGGGCAGGGGGGCCCCCTACGAGCAGTACTTC. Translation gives CSPRGRGAPYEQYF.

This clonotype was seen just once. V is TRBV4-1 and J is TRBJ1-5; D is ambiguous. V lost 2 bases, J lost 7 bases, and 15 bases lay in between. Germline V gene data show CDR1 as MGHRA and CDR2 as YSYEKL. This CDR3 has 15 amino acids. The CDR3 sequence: CASSQPGGKEQPQHF. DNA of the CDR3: TGCGCCAGCAGCCAACCGGGAGGCAAAGAACAGCCCCAGCATTTT.

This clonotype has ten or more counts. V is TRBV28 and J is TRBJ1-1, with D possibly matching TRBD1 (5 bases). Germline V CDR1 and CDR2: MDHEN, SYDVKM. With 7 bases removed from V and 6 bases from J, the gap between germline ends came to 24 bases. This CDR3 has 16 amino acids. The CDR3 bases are TGTGCCAGCACTCTCCCCGGCGGGGGTTCGTTCGCTGAAGCTTTCTTT. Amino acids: CASTLPGGGSFAEAFF.

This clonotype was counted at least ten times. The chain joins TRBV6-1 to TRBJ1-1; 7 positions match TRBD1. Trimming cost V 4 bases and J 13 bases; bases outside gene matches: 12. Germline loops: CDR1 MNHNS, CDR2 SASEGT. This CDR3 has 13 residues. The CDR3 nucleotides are TGTGCCAGCAGTGCCCCCGGGACAGAGGTTGATTTCTTT. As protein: CASSAPGTEVDFF.